A selection of T cell receptor beta chains follows, all from one sample in a study of CD8+ T cells in alopecia areata. Here immunoSEQ multiplex PCR was the method, and the copy in TCRdb shows in-frame clones only, minus some. The top ten hold 5% to 6% of the sample, which has 200,000 or so clones, roughly 50% seen once. Specimen: CD4+ T cells sorted from blood, collected at week 24, from a patient treated with tofacitinib. These receptors were taken from a human donor with alopecia areata. CDR3s include the opening cysteine and the closing phenylalanine or tryptophan. The D gene is left open where the match is weak. Clone size is given for some rows only: seen once, a few or many times, or a class if the clone is expanded.

D	size	J	V	CDR3	DNA
-	-	TRBJ2-5	TRBV4-1	CASRLGETQYF	TGCGCCAGTCGTCTGGGAGAGACCCAGTACTTC
-	-	TRBJ1-3	TRBV27	CASRLSGSGNTIYF	TGTGCCAGCAGGCTCAGCGGTTCTGGAAACACCATATATTTT
TRBD2	-	TRBJ2-2	TRBV15	CATRPSGTTGELFF	TGTGCCACGAGACCTAGCGGGACGACCGGGGAGCTGTTTTTT
-	-	TRBJ2-7	TRBV25-1	CASRDSSYEQYF	TGTGCCAGCAGAGACAGCTCCTACGAGCAGTACTTC
TRBD2	-	TRBJ2-5	TRBV10-3	CAISESTGLERETQYF	TGTGCCATCAGTGAGTCGACGGGACTAGAGCGTGAGACCCAGTACTTC
-	-	TRBJ2-3	TRBV7-9	CASSFGGPFSTDTQYF	TGTGCCAGCAGCTTTGGGGGTCCTTTCAGCACAGATACGCAGTATTTT
-	-	TRBJ2-3	TRBV20-1	CSASNGDTQYF	TGCAGTGCTAGTAATGGAGATACGCAGTATTTT
TRBD2	-	TRBJ2-5	TRBV7-2	CASSSDAVSGKLHF	TGTGCCAGCAGCTCAGACGCCGTGAGCGGGAAGCTGCACTTC
-	-	TRBJ2-3	TRBV5-1	CASSLELRGASTDTQYF	TGCGCCAGCAGCTTGGAACTACGGGGGGCAAGCACAGATACGCAGTATTTT
-	-	TRBJ2-5	TRBV4-3	CASSQDPRSMAQYF	TGCGCCAGCAGCCAAGATCCTAGGTCGATGGCCCAGTACTTC
-	-	TRBJ1-4	TRBV27	CASSWGRLRSNEKLFF	TGTGCCAGCAGCTGGGGCAGATTGAGATCTAATGAAAAACTGTTTTTT
-	-	TRBJ2-7	TRBV15	CATSRDQPGTVYEQYF	TGTGCCACCAGCAGAGACCAACCCGGGACCGTCTACGAGCAGTACTTC
-	-	TRBJ2-1	TRBV7-9	CASSFGGSGAYNEQFF	TGTGCCAGCAGTTTCGGGGGTAGCGGAGCCTACAATGAGCAGTTCTTC
-	-	TRBJ1-5	TRBV18	CASSENLNQPQHF	TGTGCCAGCTCAGAAAACCTGAATCAGCCCCAGCATTTT
-	-	TRBJ2-5	TRBV23-1	CASSLQTVVETQYF	TGCGCCAGCAGTCTCCAGACAGTGGTAGAGACCCAGTACTTC
-	-	TRBJ2-7	TRBV29-1	CSVEGNGPYEQYF	TGCAGCGTTGAAGGGAACGGACCCTACGAGCAGTACTTC
-	few	TRBJ1-4	TRBV7-9	CASSSGNGFLFF	TGTGCCAGCAGCTCGGGAAATGGTTTTTTGTTTTTT
-	-	TRBJ2-1	TRBV11-2	CASSLEGNEQFF	TGTGCCAGCAGCTTAGAGGGGAATGAGCAGTTCTTC
-	-	TRBJ2-7	TRBV28	CASSPGSDYEQYF	TGTGCCAGCAGTCCCGGGAGCGACTACGAGCAGTACTTC
-	once	TRBJ1-1	TRBV15	CATSRVDAGSAFF	TGTGCCACCAGCAGAGTGGACGCAGGGAGCGCTTTCTTT
-	few	TRBJ2-5	TRBV15	CATSRVKGETQYF	TGTGCCACCAGCAGAGTGAAGGGAGAGACCCAGTACTTC
-	-	TRBJ1-2	TRBV7-9	CASSIGRSPLYGYTF	TGTGCCAGCAGCATCGGGAGGAGCCCTCTTTATGGCTACACCTTC
-	few	TRBJ1-6	TRBV2	CASSEGPGALHF	TGTGCCAGCAGTGAAGGCCCCGGGGCCCTCCACTTT
TRBD1	-	TRBJ1-2	TRBV5-6	CASSLGQGAFGYTF	TGTGCCAGCAGCTTGGGACAGGGGGCGTTTGGCTACACCTTC
TRBD1	-	TRBJ1-2	TRBV7-9	CASSFGDRDYGYTF	TGTGCCAGCAGCTTCGGGGACAGGGATTACGGCTACACCTTC
-	-	TRBJ2-5	TRBV18	CASSPGPGEPQYF	TGTGCCAGCTCACCGGGGCCCGGCGAACCCCAGTACTTC
TRBD1	many	TRBJ2-1	TRBV11-2	CASSPITGQGDNEQFF	TGTGCCAGCAGCCCCATAACCGGGCAGGGGGACAATGAGCAGTTCTTC
TRBD1	-	TRBJ1-4	TRBV27	CASRTGRGTNEKLFF	TGTGCCAGCAGGACAGGGAGGGGGACTAATGAAAAACTGTTTTTT
-	-	TRBJ2-1	TRBV7-2	CASSLSTHEQFF	TGTGCCAGCAGCTTATCAACACATGAGCAGTTCTTC
-	-	TRBJ2-7	TRBV5-1	CASSLALGRGYEQYF	TGCGCCAGCAGCTTGGCCTTGGGTAGGGGCTACGAGCAGTACTTC
-	-	TRBJ1-1	TRBV28	CASSSFTYEAFF	TGTGCCAGCAGTTCCTTTACTTATGAAGCTTTCTTT
-	-	TRBJ1-5	TRBV2	CASRGPNQPQHF	TGTGCCAGCAGGGGACCTAATCAGCCCCAGCATTTT